This T cell receptor beta chain derives from a study of cytomegalovirus exposure and HLA in healthy donors. CDR3 size: 17 residues. Germline CDR1 and CDR2: SGHRS and YFSETQ. Trimming removed 1 base at V and 4 bases at J, with 20 bases between. PCR employed 60 Vbeta and 13 Jbeta primers. Method: immunoSEQ multiplex PCR; TCRdb's copy keeps in-frame clones and lacks some. Here the sample spans under 200,000 clones, about 70% being singletons. The sample consisted of PBMCs. The source is a woman aged 25 to 45 in good health and CMV-seronegative. This chain connects TRBV5-1 to TRBJ1-1; perhaps TRBD1 as D (6 bases). The CDR3 nucleotides read TGCGCCAGCAGCTTGCTTCCAGGGGACGGCCTAGGCACTGAAGCTTTCTTT. Its protein product is CASSLLPGDGLGTEAFF.